This is a list of T cell receptor beta chains from one sample in a study of shared clonotypes between healthy human individuals. Method: immunoSEQ multiplex PCR; TCRdb's copy keeps in-frame clones and lacks some. In the table there are around 940,000 clones, 70% to 85% of which are singletons. The sample was memory CD4+ T cells sorted from blood. All receptors derive from a man aged 18-30 years in good health. Both conserved end residues are part of each CDR3. A D gene is named only where the DNA matches it firmly. Rows may omit the clone size; those that give it use once, few, many or a size class.

j_call | v_call | d_call | clone_size | cdr3_nt | cdr3_aa
TRBJ2-7 | TRBV7-2 | . | . | TGTGCCAGCAGCTTAGAAGAGGGACGGCGCTACGAGCAGTACTTC | CASSLEEGRRYEQYF
TRBJ2-3 | TRBV7-2 | . | few | TGTGCCAGCAGCTTAGGGTATGGAGGGGATACGCAGTATTTT | CASSLGYGGDTQYF
TRBJ1-1 | TRBV19 | . | . | TGTGCCACCAGTTCCCGAGGGATCCTGGGTGGGACTGAAGCTTTCTTT | CATSSRGILGGTEAFF
TRBJ1-6 | TRBV2 | TRBD1 | . | TGTGCCAGCAGTGATTTAGGGACAGGATTGGGGAATTCACCCCTCCACTTT | CASSDLGTGLGNSPLHF
TRBJ2-1 | TRBV7-2 | TRBD2 | . | TGTGCCAGCAGCTCCCCTATGGCGGGAGGCAGCCAGTTCTTC | CASSSPMAGGSQFF
TRBJ1-4 | TRBV7-2 | . | . | TGTGCCAGCAGCTTAAATGGCGCGCAGGGCGGGGGAAAACTGTTTTTT | CASSLNGAQGGGKLFF
TRBJ2-7 | TRBV2 | . | . | TGTGCCAGCAGTGAAATGGCTGTTATTAACTACGAGCAGTACTTC | CASSEMAVINYEQYF
TRBJ1-6 | TRBV28 | . | . | TGTGCCAGCAGTTTGGAATCCGGAAATTCACCCCTCCACTTT | CASSLESGNSPLHF
TRBJ1-4 | TRBV18 | TRBD1 | . | TGTGCCAGCTCACGCGACAGGGAATATGAAAAACTGTTTTTT | CASSRDREYEKLFF
TRBJ2-7 | TRBV18 | . | . | TGTGCCAGCTCACCAAAGGCCCCGGCAGGCGAGCAGTACTTC | CASSPKAPAGEQYF
TRBJ1-5 | TRBV2 | . | . | TGTGCCAGCAGTGCAGAGGCCGGGGGGGTGAGCAATCAGCCCCAGCATTTT | CASSAEAGGVSNQPQHF
TRBJ1-4 | TRBV9 | . | . | TGTGCCAGCAGCGTACGGGGGTCGGCCCTTGAAAAACTGTTTTTT | CASSVRGSALEKLFF
TRBJ1-6 | TRBV4-2 | . | . | TGTGCCAGCAGCCAAGAATCCGACACGAAAAATTCACCCCTCCACTTT | CASSQESDTKNSPLHF
TRBJ2-7 | TRBV7-7 | . | . | TGTGCTAGCAGCCAGTCGGAGGGTAACGAGCAGTACTTC | CASSQSEGNEQYF
TRBJ1-1 | TRBV6-4 | TRBD1 | once | TGTGCCAGCAGCCTTAGGGGACAGGGATTTTGCGGAGCTTTCTTT | CASSLRGQGFCGAFF
TRBJ1-2 | TRBV27 | . | . | TGTGCCAGCACCCCCCAGGGCGAGAACTATGGCTACACCTTC | CASTPQGENYGYTF
TRBJ2-5 | TRBV10-3 | TRBD2 | few | TGTGCCATCGGAGGTAGCGGGAGGGGGGAGACCCAGTACTTC | CAIGGSGRGETQYF
TRBJ2-2 | TRBV5-1 | TRBD1 | many | TGCGCCACCGCGCTTGAGGGACAGGGACCCGGGGAGCTGTTTTTT | CATALEGQGPGELFF
TRBJ1-5 | TRBV21-1 | . | . | TGTGCCAGCCCTCAGACCTATCGACAGGGCTATAGCAATCAGCCCCAGCATTTT | CASPQTYRQGYSNQPQHF
TRBJ1-2 | TRBV30 | . | . | TGTGCCTGGACCCTCTGGGGGGTGGACTATGGCTACACCTTC | CAWTLWGVDYGYTF
TRBJ2-5 | TRBV30 | TRBD2 | . | TGTGCCTGGAGTGTACCGGCGGGGGGGGAGACCCAGTACTTC | CAWSVPAGGETQYF
TRBJ2-2 | TRBV7-9 | . | . | TGTGCCAGCAGCTTAGGGACCACGATCTCCGGGGAGCTGTTTTTT | CASSLGTTISGELFF
TRBJ1-1 | TRBV6-5 | . | . | TGTGCCAGCAGTTACTCGAGGCCGAACACTGAAGCTTTCTTT | CASSYSRPNTEAFF
TRBJ2-1 | TRBV10-3 | . | . | TGTGCCATCAGTGAGTCGGGTCGGAGCTCCTACAATGAGCAGTTCTTC | CAISESGRSSYNEQFF
TRBJ1-1 | TRBV6-5 | TRBD1 | few | TGTGCCAGCAGAGACACCCAGGGGGTACGCACTGAAGCTTTCTTT | CASRDTQGVRTEAFF
TRBJ2-2 | TRBV7-9 | TRBD1 | few | TGTGCCAGCAGCCACCGGGACAGGAACACCGGGGAGCTGTTTTTT | CASSHRDRNTGELFF
TRBJ2-5 | TRBV10-1 | . | . | TGCGCCAGCAGTGGAGCGACCCATCGGGAGACCCAGTACTTC | CASSGATHRETQYF
TRBJ1-1 | TRBV9 | . | . | TGTGCCAGCTCTCAGGTCGGGCAGGGTGGAGCTTTCTTT | CASSQVGQGGAFF
TRBJ1-6 | TRBV7-2 | . | . | TGTGCCAGCAGCTCCGGGGACACGGTGATTCCCCTCCACTTT | CASSSGDTVIPLHF
TRBJ1-6 | TRBV5-8 | . | . | TGTGCCAGCAGCTTAAGTGGTTACCTCAGTGGAGGATCACCCCTCCACTTT | CASSLSGYLSGGSPLHF
TRBJ1-1 | TRBV5-1 | . | . | TGCGCCAGCAGCTTGGGAGGCAGGGATTTGACTGAAGCTTTCTTT | CASSLGGRDLTEAFF
TRBJ2-1 | TRBV2 | . | . | TGTGCCAGCAAAGAATGGTCAGGACCCAATGAGCAGTTCTTC | CASKEWSGPNEQFF
TRBJ2-3 | TRBV7-8 | TRBD2 | . | TGTGCCAGCAGCGCCTTGGGACTAGCGGGCTCCCGAGGCACAGATACGCAGTATTTT | CASSALGLAGSRGTDTQYF
TRBJ2-4 | TRBV5-1 | . | . | TGCGCCAGCAGCTTGGGGTCGGGTCAGGGAAACATTCAGTACTTC | CASSLGSGQGNIQYF
TRBJ2-7 | TRBV2 | . | . | TGTGCCAACCAGAGGGACCAATCCTCCTACGAGCAGTACTTC | CANQRDQSSYEQYF
TRBJ1-6 | TRBV12-5 | . | . | TGTGCTAGTGGTTTGGGACAGACGTCCTATAATTCACCCCTCCACTTT | CASGLGQTSYNSPLHF
TRBJ2-1 | TRBV4-3 | . | once | TGCGCCAGCAGCCAAGAGCCTAGTCTCCATGAGCAGTTCTTC | CASSQEPSLHEQFF
TRBJ2-5 | TRBV29-1 | . | once | TGCAGCGTTGGGGGAGGGACAGGTCAACAGACCCAGTACTTC | CSVGGGTGQQTQYF
TRBJ2-2 | TRBV11-3 | . | once | TGTGCCAGCAGCTTAGTAGCTGAGGGCGGGGAGCTGTTTTTT | CASSLVAEGGELFF
TRBJ2-1 | TRBV28 | . | . | TGTGCCAGCAGTTCCCCCGGGGCGGGGCGCGGTGAGCAGTTCTTC | CASSSPGAGRGEQFF
TRBJ2-7 | TRBV5-1 | TRBD1 | . | TGCGCCAGCAGCCCCAACGCCGGGACAGCCACCTACGAGCAGTACTTC | CASSPNAGTATYEQYF
TRBJ2-2 | TRBV18 | TRBD1 | . | TGTGCCAGCTCACCAGCGGACAGGTCCATCCCCGGGGAGCTGTTTTTT | CASSPADRSIPGELFF
TRBJ2-7 | TRBV12-5 | . | once | TGTGCTAGTGGTTTGAAAGGCCTCGCCTACGAGCAGTACTTC | CASGLKGLAYEQYF
TRBJ1-3 | TRBV30 | . | few | TGTGCCTGGAGCTCCGGGGCAGCTGGAAACACCATATATTTT | CAWSSGAAGNTIYF
TRBJ1-3 | TRBV5-8 | . | once | TGTGCCAGCAGCTTGGTGCTGGGGCTAATCTCTGGAAACACCATATATTTT | CASSLVLGLISGNTIYF
TRBJ2-1 | TRBV11-2 | . | . | TGTGCCAGCAGCTTAGACATGGGGGACTTCGGAAATGAGCAGTTCTTC | CASSLDMGDFGNEQFF
TRBJ1-1 | TRBV10-3 | TRBD1 | few | TGTGCCATCAGTGAGTCGACAGGGGCAGGCACTGAAGCTTTCTTT | CAISESTGAGTEAFF
TRBJ2-1 | TRBV6-1 | TRBD1 | . | TGTGCCAGCATGGGGGACAGGGGTTCATACAATGAGCAGTTCTTC | CASMGDRGSYNEQFF
TRBJ1-2 | TRBV25-1 | . | . | TGTGCCAGCAGTACGGGGTATGGCTACACCTTC | CASSTGYGYTF